A single T cell receptor (beta chain) is shown here with its context. Its specificity is unknown. Germline and junction disagree at one end, which may indicate a read error. TCRdb redid the calling of the RACE reads with MiXCR, one entry per CDR3 protein. The sample lists roughly 180,000 distinct CDR3 sequences, about 14% occurring once. Time point denoted: patch test 1, 2 weeks after DPC sensitization. Specified treatment: therapeutic diphenylcyclopropenone sensitization with weekly scalp DPC. Whole blood that had not been fractionated was the source of extracted total RNA. This entry belongs to a study of human T cells and chemical hapten exposure. General study results and limits: Since the donors had alopecia, their immune response may not be the same as that of healthy people. Compared with pre-sensitization or healthy control sets, expanded TCRs clustered more. DPC sensitization did not alter TCRs above 1 in 1000 frequency.

Germline V gene data show CDR1 as MDHEN and CDR2 as SYDVKM. This CDR3 region has 12 residues. The origin of this receptor is a woman aged 25 to 45 with alopecia areata. Some clones in this sample may be carry-over from other donors' samples. Here the sequenced sample was whole blood, taken in connection with sensitization to the hapten diphenylcyclopropenone (DPC). The rearrangement uses TRBV28 and TRBJ2-4; unclear D gene. The CDR3: CACSSDRDIQYF. Here the CDR3 DNA reads TGTGCCTGCAGTTCAGATCGGGACATTCAGTACTTC.